This is a list of T cell receptor beta chains from one sample in a study of blood T cell repertoires in COVID-19. Clones were sequenced by immunoSEQ multiplex PCR, and TCRdb holds only the in-frame ones, with some missing. Among roughly 68,000 clones, approximately 82% were seen once, and the ten largest hold 15% to 20%. The sample was peripheral blood. Receptor source: an elderly woman with acute or convalescent COVID-19. Both conserved end residues are part of each CDR3. Each record gives: clone size, J gene, D gene, V gene, CDR3 DNA, CDR3 protein. D genes are given only for firm matches. Clone size is stated in some rows and not others, as once, few, many or a class when expanded.

>NA|TRBJ2-3|NA|TRBV21-1
TGTGCCAGCAGCAAAGCGCTCGGGACAGGGCCCGGAAGGGGGCCAGATACGCAGTATTTT
CASSKALGTGPGRGPDTQYF
>NA|TRBJ1-1|NA|TRBV29-1
TGCAGCGTCGGGGAGAGGGGAGGCACTGAAGCTTTCTTT
CSVGERGGTEAFF
>NA|TRBJ2-7|NA|TRBV7-6
TGTGCCAGCAGCTTAGAAGGGGGTCCCGCCTACGAGCAGTACTTC
CASSLEGGPAYEQYF
>NA|TRBJ2-1|TRBD2|TRBV9
TGTGCCAGCAGCGACCTAGCGGGGGGGTCCCATGAGCAGTTCTTC
CASSDLAGGSHEQFF
>NA|TRBJ1-3|NA|TRBV5-1
TGCGCCAGCAGCTTGGGACACCGGATGGGTGGAAACACCATATATTTT
CASSLGHRMGGNTIYF
>NA|TRBJ1-4|TRBD1|TRBV30
TGTGCCTTGAACCGGGACAGGGTGGGTGAAAAACTGTTTTTT
CALNRDRVGEKLFF
>NA|TRBJ1-5|NA|TRBV15
TGTGCCACCAGCAGAGATGTAGCCGCCGGCGGCAATCAGCCCCAGCATTTT
CATSRDVAAGGNQPQHF
>once|TRBJ2-3|TRBD1|TRBV24-1
TGTGCCACCAGTGATACGGGACAGGGGAACTCAGATACGCAGTATTTT
CATSDTGQGNSDTQYF
>NA|TRBJ2-7|TRBD2|TRBV20-1
TGCAGTGCTAGTAGTCGGCTAGCGGGGGGATACGAGCAGTACTTC
CSASSRLAGGYEQYF
>many|TRBJ2-1|NA|TRBV10-1
TGCGCCAGCAGTGACACTATGAGCTCCTACAATGAGCAGTTCTTC
CASSDTMSSYNEQFF
>NA|TRBJ1-2|NA|TRBV3-1/TRBV3-2
TGTGCCAGCAGCCAAGGGACCCGGGGGGGGCAAGTCTATGGCTACACCTTC
CASSQGTRGGQVYGYTF
>NA|TRBJ2-2|TRBD1|TRBV28
TGTGCCAGCACTCTGACAGGGACCACCGGGGAGCTGTTTTTT
CASTLTGTTGELFF
>NA|TRBJ2-4|NA|TRBV3-1/TRBV3-2
TGTGCCAGCAGCCAAGCCGGGACAAGAGCCAAAAACATTCAGTACTTC
CASSQAGTRAKNIQYF
>NA|TRBJ1-5|NA|TRBV6-5
TGTGCCACCGACAGACGCAATCAGCCCCAGCATTTT
CATDRRNQPQHF
>NA|TRBJ1-2|NA|TRBV5-8
TGTGCCAGCAGCCCCCCTCCAGGGTCCACCCGCTATGGCTACACCTTC
CASSPPPGSTRYGYTF
>NA|TRBJ1-2|TRBD1|TRBV9
TGTGCCAGCAGCGAGACCGGGACAGGGGCCTCTGGCTACACCTTC
CASSETGTGASGYTF
>NA|TRBJ2-7|TRBD1|TRBV6-6
TGTGCCAGCAGTCACTCAGGGGACAGGGCCTACGAGCAGTACTTC
CASSHSGDRAYEQYF
>NA|TRBJ2-7|TRBD1|TRBV24-1
TGTGCCACCAGTGGCGGGACAGGGAGCTTCTACGAGCAGTACTTC
CATSGGTGSFYEQYF
>NA|TRBJ2-7|TRBD1|TRBV10-2
TGCGCCAGCGATATGACAGGGGGGTCCTCCGAGCAGTACTTC
CASDMTGGSSEQYF
>few|TRBJ1-5|TRBD1|TRBV6-5
TGTGCCAGCCGGTCGGGACAGGTTAGCAATCAGCCCCAGCATTTT
CASRSGQVSNQPQHF
>NA|TRBJ2-1|TRBD2|TRBV5-4
TGTGCCAGCAGCTTCGCTAGCGGGAGCTCCTACAATGAGCAGTTCTTC
CASSFASGSSYNEQFF
>few|TRBJ2-1|NA|TRBV6-4
TGTGCCAGCGGGTCGGGCTACGGGGATGAGCAGTTCTTC
CASGSGYGDEQFF
>NA|TRBJ2-7|TRBD2|TRBV6-1
TGTGCCAGCAGTGATAGCGGGATTTCCTACGAGCAGTACTTC
CASSDSGISYEQYF
>NA|TRBJ2-3|TRBD2|TRBV13
TGTGCCAGCAGCATCGGGACTAGCGGACTCACAGATACGCAGTATTTT
CASSIGTSGLTDTQYF
>NA|TRBJ1-1|NA|TRBV12-2
TGTGCAAGTCGCTTCCGGGGGAAAACTGAAGCTTTCTTT
CASRFRGKTEAFF
>NA|TRBJ2-5|TRBD1|TRBV19
TGTGCCAGGCAAAGGGACAGCCTAGGGGAGACCCAGTACTTC
CARQRDSLGETQYF
>NA|TRBJ2-7|NA|TRBV30
TGTGCCTGGAGCCGGGGGTCCTTTTACGAGCAGTACTTC
CAWSRGSFYEQYF
>NA|TRBJ2-7|TRBD2|TRBV6-5
TGTGCCAGCGGAAGTAGCGGGGTAACCTACGAGCAGTACTTC
CASGSSGVTYEQYF
>NA|TRBJ2-7|NA|TRBV2
TGTGCCACTAACCTCCAGGGACTCTACGAGCAGTACTTC
CATNLQGLYEQYF
>NA|TRBJ1-1|NA|TRBV19
TGTGCCAGTAGTCAAGGGGGAAACACTGAAGCTTTCTTT
CASSQGGNTEAFF
>few|TRBJ1-1|NA|TRBV3-1/TRBV3-2
TGTGCCAGCAGCCAACGTCTCTACACTGAAGCTTTCTTT
CASSQRLYTEAFF
>NA|TRBJ1-6|TRBD1|TRBV2
TGTGCCAGCCGCAGGACAGGGGAATTTTCACCCCTCCACTTT
CASRRTGEFSPLHF
>NA|TRBJ2-2|NA|TRBV6-6
TGTGCCAGCAGTTACGGAGCAGGGGTAGACACCGGGGAGCTGTTTTTT
CASSYGAGVDTGELFF
>NA|TRBJ1-3|NA|TRBV6-5
TGTGCCAGCAGTAACCCGGGAGGAAACACCATATATTTT
CASSNPGGNTIYF
>few|TRBJ1-6|TRBD1|TRBV9
TGTGCCAGCAGCGTAGCAGGGGGCGTCGATTCACCCCTCCACTTT
CASSVAGGVDSPLHF
>few|TRBJ2-2|NA|TRBV9
TGTGCCAGCAGCGACGGGGGACTTTACACCGGGGAGCTGTTTTTT
CASSDGGLYTGELFF
>few|TRBJ2-1|TRBD2|TRBV7-9
TGTGCCAGCAGCCGGACTAGCGGGAGGGCCTACAAGTTCTTC
CASSRTSGRAYKFF
>NA|TRBJ2-4|TRBD1|TRBV5-1
TGCGCCAGCAGCTGGACAGGGGAATCGAAAAACATTCAGTACTTC
CASSWTGESKNIQYF
>NA|TRBJ2-7|NA|TRBV18
TGTGCCAGCTCACCACTTAAGGAGGGCGAGCAGTACTTC
CASSPLKEGEQYF
>NA|TRBJ2-3|TRBD2|TRBV5-4
TGTGCCAGCAGCCCCGGGACTAGCGGGGGGGCAGATACGCAGTATTTT
CASSPGTSGGADTQYF
>NA|TRBJ2-3|TRBD2|TRBV10-1
TGCGCCAGCAGTGATCCCATGACTAGCGGGACCACAGATACGCAGTATTTT
CASSDPMTSGTTDTQYF
>NA|TRBJ2-1|TRBD2|TRBV6-5
TGTGCCAGCACCGGGACTAGCGTGAATGAGCAGTTCTTC
CASTGTSVNEQFF
>NA|TRBJ2-7|NA|TRBV5-6
TGTGCCAGCAGCGTCCTAGGACAGCCCTACGAGCAGTACTTC
CASSVLGQPYEQYF
>NA|TRBJ2-7|TRBD2|TRBV11-3
TGTGCCAGCAGCTTTCGGGCTAGCGGGAAATACGAGCAGTACTTC
CASSFRASGKYEQYF
>NA|TRBJ2-5|TRBD2|TRBV6-6
TGTGCCAGCAGCCCTACCAGCGGGACCTCTGAAGAGACCCAGTACTTC
CASSPTSGTSEETQYF
>NA|TRBJ2-5|TRBD1|TRBV2
TGTGCCAGCAGTCCTGGGACAGGTAGAGGCCAGTACTTC
CASSPGTGRGQYF
>few|TRBJ1-4|NA|TRBV5-1
TGCGCCAGCAGCTTGGACGGGATTAATGAAAAACTGTTTTTT
CASSLDGINEKLFF